Each of the 32 T cell receptor beta chains below was sequenced from the same sample in a study of cytomegalovirus exposure and HLA in healthy donors. The primer mix had 60 Vbeta and 13 Jbeta primers. TCRdb keeps only in-frame clones here, not all; method: immunoSEQ multiplex PCR. The sample carries roughly 120,000 clones, 75% to 85% recorded once. The material sequenced was PBMCs. The source of these receptors is a middle-aged man in good health and CMV-seronegative.

V and J are TRBV7-2 and TRBJ2-1; possible D gene TRBD2, 6 bases. Germline loops: CDR1 SGHTA, CDR2 FQGNSA. Deletions cut 7 bases from V and 8 bases from J, with 21 bases between. The CDR3 spans 15 residues. CDR3 nucleotide sequence: TGTGCCAGCACGAGACTAGTGGGAAAAATGTATGAGCAGTTCTTC. Translated: CASTRLVGKMYEQFF.

A single count supports this clone. CDR3 sequence (DNA): TGTGCCTGGAGTGTACCTCAGTTCGGGGGGAATCAGCCCCAGCATTTT. Its protein is CAWSVPQFGGNQPQHF. The chain combines TRBV30 with TRBJ1-5; D perhaps matches TRBD1 (5 bases). Trimming took off 0 bases at V and 4 bases at J, with 16 bases between the two ends. Germline CDR1 is GTSNPN and CDR2 is SVGIG (reference sequence). This CDR3 is built from 16 residues.

This chain connects TRBV11-2 to TRBJ2-5; the D gene is possibly TRBD2 (6 bases). Deletions cut 7 bases from V and 2 bases from J, with 8 bases between. This CDR3 is built from 12 residues. CDR1 is SGHAT and CDR2 is FQNNGV in the germline V gene. CDR3 residues: CASIGGQETQYF. CDR3 sequence (DNA): TGTGCCAGCATCGGGGGACAAGAGACCCAGTACTTC.

Of note for this clone: Other DNA variants within this sample encode the same CDR3. The J gene is TRBJ1-2, the V gene TRBV4-3; the D is unclear. The CDR3 length is 13 residues. V was clipped by 1 base and J by 4 bases, with 7 bases between them. The germline V gene has CDR1 LGHNA and CDR2 YSLEER. The CDR3 protein is CASSQVSGYGYTF. The CDR3 DNA reads as TGCGCCAGCAGCCAAGTCTCCGGCTATGGCTACACCTTC.

The V and J genes are TRBV12-5 and TRBJ1-2; 7 bases agree with TRBD1. CDR1 LGHNT and CDR2 FRNRAP come from the germline V gene. The CDR3 is made up of 14 amino acids. The V gene end was trimmed by 1 base and the J gene end by 8 bases; junction bases not matched to a gene: 7. CDR3 loop: CASGLGEGAGGYTF. For the CDR3, the DNA is TGTGCTAGTGGTTTGGGTGAGGGGGCAGGCGGCTACACCTTC.

The V gene is TRBV5-6, the J gene TRBJ1-2, with a possible D match to TRBD1 (5 bases). Germline V gene sequence: CDR1 SGHDT, CDR2 YYEEEE. Trimming removed 0 bases from V and 4 bases from J, with 7 bases in between. This CDR3 is 13 amino acids long. This chain's CDR3 is CASSLDRSYGYTF. CDR3 DNA sequence: TGTGCCAGCAGCTTGGACAGGAGCTATGGCTACACCTTC.

This chain connects TRBV4-1 to TRBJ2-1, with 9 nucleotides matching TRBD2. The CDR3 has 15 residues. The junction had 4 bases not matched to a gene; V was cut back by 1 base and J by 6 bases. Germline V CDR1 and CDR2: MGHRA, YSYEKL. The chain's CDR3 is CASSQVASGINEQFF. In DNA, the CDR3 is TGCGCCAGCAGCCAAGTGGCTAGCGGGATCAATGAGCAGTTCTTC.

The rearrangement joins TRBV19 to TRBJ1-2; 9 positions agree with TRBD1. CDR1 LNHDA and CDR2 SQIVND come from the germline V gene (reference sequence). The CDR3 has 14 residues. Trimming at V came to 3 bases and at J to 8 bases, leaving 7 bases not matched to a gene. The DNA for the CDR3 is TGTGCCAGTAGTATGAACAGGGGGCATGGCGGCTACACCTTC. Its translation: CASSMNRGHGGYTF. The full variable domain, rest sourced from reference TRBV19 and TRBJ1-2, is DGGITQSPKYLFRKEGQNVTLSCEQNLNHDAMYWYRQDPGQGLRLIYYSQIVNDFQKGDIAEGYSVSREKKESFPLTVTSAQKNPTAFYLCASSMNRGHGGYTFGSGTRLTVV.

J is TRBJ2-7 and V is TRBV30, with a tentative D call TRBD1 (5 bases). There are 14 residues in the CDR3. V dropped 4 bases and J dropped 0 bases, with 13 bases sitting between them. CDR1 is GTSNPN, CDR2 SVGIG, per germline (reference sequence). CDR3 region: CAWTIGHASYEQYF. The DNA for the CDR3 is TGTGCCTGGACCATCGGACATGCCTCCTACGAGCAGTACTTC. Based on the CDR3 plus reference TRBV30 and TRBJ2-7, the full variable domain is SQTIHQWPATLVQPVGSPLSLECTVEGTSNPNLYWYRQAAGRGLQLLFYSVGIGQISSEVPQNLSASRPQDRQFILSSKKLLLSDSGFYLCAWTIGHASYEQYFGPGTRLTVT.

The V call is TRBV7-2, the J call TRBJ2-7, with D unresolved. Trimming shortened V by 8 bases and J by 2 bases, and 7 bases separated the two germline ends. The CDR3 length is 11 residues. The germline gives CDR1 SGHTA, CDR2 FQGNSA. The CDR3 reads CASGPPYEQYF. In nucleotides, the CDR3 is TGTGCCAGCGGGCCCCCCTACGAGCAGTACTTC. Full variable domain (outside the CDR3, taken from reference TRBV7-2 and TRBJ2-7): GAGVSQSPSNKVTEKGKDVELRCDPISGHTALYWYRQSLGQGLEFLIYFQGNSAPDKSGLPSDRFSAERTGGSVSTLTIQRTQQEDSAVYLCASGPPYEQYFGPGTRLTVT.

A single count supports this clone. The chain employs TRBV9 and TRBJ2-1, with 8 positions matching TRBD2. Per germline, CDR1 SGDLS and CDR2 YYNGEE. The ends lost 3 bases at V and 0 bases at J; junction bases unmatched: 5. The CDR3 consists of 16 residues. The chain's CDR3 is CASSARGGSSYNEQFF. CDR3 nucleotide sequence: TGTGCCAGCAGCGCCCGCGGGGGGAGCTCCTACAATGAGCAGTTCTTC.

The gene calls are TRBV4-3 and TRBJ1-1; no reliable D call. CDR1 and CDR2 (germline): LGHNA, YSLEER. Trimming pared 0 bases from V and 0 bases from J, leaving 8 bases between. CDR3 size: 15 residues. DNA of the CDR3: TGCGCCAGCAGCCAAGATGCGCAAATGAACACTGAAGCTTTCTTT. Translation gives CASSQDAQMNTEAFF.

The V gene is TRBV18, the J gene TRBJ1-2; TRBD1 matches at 8 bases. CDR1 and CDR2 from the germline V gene are KGHSH and LQKENI. The CDR3 covers 14 residues. The ends lost 6 bases at V and 6 bases at J; junction bases unmatched: 9. CDR3 in amino acids: CASSPGQGTDGYTF. Here the CDR3 DNA reads TGTGCCAGCTCCCCAGGACAGGGAACGGATGGCTACACCTTC.

The chain links TRBV5-6 to TRBJ1-3; D not certain. Between the trimmed V and J ends, which lost 0 bases and 4 bases, there was a span of 5 bases. Germline loops: CDR1 SGHDT, CDR2 YYEEEE. The CDR3 loop spans 13 amino acids. The CDR3 reads CASSLGPGNTIYF. The CDR3, as DNA: TGTGCCAGCAGCTTGGGGCCAGGAAACACCATATATTTT.

The chain is built from TRBV28 and TRBJ1-1; tentative D call: TRBD1 (6 bases). The germline V and J ends were trimmed by 4 bases and 9 bases, with 12 bases remaining between them. Germline V gene lookup returns CDR1 MDHEN and CDR2 SYDVKM. This CDR3 spans 12 amino acids. In DNA form, the CDR3 reads TGTGCCAGCAGTTCCAGCCGGGACAAAGCTTTCTTT. This gives the protein CASSSSRDKAFF.

The chain employs TRBV4-3 and TRBJ1-6; perhaps TRBD1 as D (6 bases). The CDR3 runs to 18 residues. Germline V gene lookup returns CDR1 LGHNA and CDR2 YSLEER. The V end was cut by 2 bases, the J end by 1 base, with 15 bases between. The CDR3 sequence: CASSQFRTDPSYNSPLHF. CDR3 bases: TGCGCCAGCAGCCAATTCAGGACAGATCCGTCCTATAATTCACCCCTCCACTTT.

The J gene is TRBJ1-1, the V gene TRBV29-1, with D maybe TRBD1 (5 bases). The CDR3 totals 12 residues. Trimming stripped 4 bases from V and 3 bases from J, with 9 bases between. Germline CDR1 and CDR2: SQVTM and ANQGSEA. This chain's CDR3 is CSVGQWDTEAFF. The CDR3 region has the DNA TGCAGCGTTGGACAGTGGGACACTGAAGCTTTCTTT. Full variable domain (outside the CDR3, taken from reference TRBV29-1 and TRBJ1-1): SAVISQKPSRDICQRGTSLTIQCQVDSQVTMMFWYRQQPGQSLTLIATANQGSEATYESGFVIDKFPISRPNLTFSTLTVSNMSPEDSSIYLCSVGQWDTEAFFGQGTRLTVV.

This clone has only one observation. The rearrangement uses TRBV29-1 and TRBJ2-7; 11 nucleotides align to TRBD2. The length of the CDR3 is 15 residues. Germline V CDR1 and CDR2: SQVTM, ANQGSEA. V trimming: 1 base; J trimming: 3 bases; junction bases outside the gene matches: 5. CDR3 bases: TGCAGCGTTGAAGGCCCGACTAGCGGGGACTACGAGCAGTACTTC. Its translation: CSVEGPTSGDYEQYF.

Turning to this clone: Relative to the germline gene, one junction end is altered; a read error may explain this. V and J are TRBV4-3 and TRBJ2-7, with 7 positions matching TRBD1. There are 15 residues in the CDR3. The germline gives CDR1 LGHNA, CDR2 YSLEER. The CDR3 region has the DNA TGCGCCAGCAGCCAAGAGAGGGACAGAGCCTACGAGCAGTGCTTC. Its translation: CASSQERDRAYEQCF.

J is TRBJ1-2 and V is TRBV4-3; no clear D. The CDR3 length is 15 residues. Trimming stripped 0 bases from V and 4 bases from J, with 12 bases between. From germline, CDR1 is LGHNA and CDR2 YSLEER. This CDR3 is CASSQDRSGGYGYTF. The CDR3 coding sequence is TGCGCCAGCAGCCAAGATCGATCGGGTGGCTATGGCTACACCTTC.

The J gene is TRBJ1-2, the V gene TRBV11-3, with a weak D call TRBD1 (5 bases). This CDR3 is built from 17 residues. V was cut by 5 bases and J by 3 bases, with 22 bases left in between. Per germline, CDR1 SGHNT and CDR2 YENEEA. The CDR3 region has the DNA TGTGCCAGCAGCCTCCCGGGGGGTGGGACGGCGGACTATGGCTACACCTTC. Amino acids: CASSLPGGGTADYGYTF.

The J gene is TRBJ1-4, the V gene TRBV7-8; no definite D call. V gave up 8 bases and J gave up 8 bases, with 12 bases separating them. The V gene's germline CDR1 is SGHVS and CDR2 FQNEAQ. The CDR3 extends over 12 amino acids. The CDR3 DNA reads as TGTGCCAGCGGCATATTTCCCGAAAAACTGTTTTTT. It is translated as CASGIFPEKLFF.

In its sample, this clone was seen a few times. The chain is built from TRBV20-1 and TRBJ2-5, with a weak D call TRBD1 (5 bases). The ends were cut back, 4 bases at V and 5 bases at J, with 8 bases in the middle. The CDR3 extends over 11 amino acids. Germline V lookup: CDR1 DFQATT, CDR2 SNEGSKA (reference sequence). CDR3 in DNA: TGCAGTGCTACCCCAGGGGAGACCCAGTACTTC. As protein: CSATPGETQYF.

The V gene is TRBV6-5, the J gene TRBJ2-5; weak D call: TRBD2 (5 bases). Germline lookup yields CDR1 MNHEY and CDR2 SVGAGI. CDR3 length: 16 residues. Trimming stripped 0 bases from V and 9 bases from J, with 20 bases between. The CDR3 bases are TGTGCCAGCAGTTACTCCCCCGTTGAGCGGACGAAGGCCCAGTACTTC. Encoded protein: CASSYSPVERTKAQYF.

The chain has TRBV5-1 and TRBJ2-5, with 12 bases that match TRBD2. The end of the DNA fits TRBJ2-7 better, so the J call may be wrong. Germline values: CDR1 SGHRS, CDR2 YFSETQ. CDR3 length: 16 amino acids. CDR3 in DNA: TGCGCCAGCAGCCGTGGACTAGCGGGATATTCTGGCGAGCAGTACTTC. This gives the protein CASSRGLAGYSGEQYF.

The rearrangement links TRBV25-1 to TRBJ1-4; 7 bases are shared with TRBD1. The CDR3 is made up of 14 amino acids. CDR1 is MGHDK, CDR2 SYGVNS, per germline. The ends lost 2 bases at V and 8 bases at J; junction bases unmatched: 5. CDR3 sequence reads: CASSEQGGSEKLFF. As DNA, the CDR3 is TGTGCCAGCAGTGAACAGGGGGGTTCGGAAAAACTGTTTTTT. Filled out from reference TRBV25-1 and TRBJ1-4, the complete variable domain reads EADIYQTPRYLVIGTGKKITLECSQTMGHDKMYWYQQDPGMELHLIHYSYGVNSTEKGDLSSESTVSRIRTEHFPLTLESARPSHTSQYLCASSEQGGSEKLFFGSGTQLSVL.

The chain couples TRBV7-6 to TRBJ2-7; D is possibly TRBD2 (7 bases). The CDR3 sequence is 13 residues long. CDR1 SGHVS and CDR2 FNYEAQ come from the germline V gene. Trimming removed 7 bases at V and 6 bases at J, with 16 bases between. The CDR3 protein is CASKGGMVGEQYF. CDR3 coding DNA: TGTGCCAGCAAGGGGGGGATGGTAGGCGAGCAGTACTTC.

This chain connects TRBV4-3 to TRBJ1-6; D unresolved. Germline V CDR1 and CDR2: LGHNA, YSLEER. The CDR3 loop spans 14 amino acids. The V and J ends lost 0 bases and 15 bases respectively, with 15 bases between them. The DNA of the CDR3 is TGCGCCAGCAGCCAAGATTCGGGGAATTCTCACCTCCACTTT. Its protein is CASSQDSGNSHLHF.

The chain couples TRBV6-1 to TRBJ2-5; 7 bases line up with TRBD1. This CDR3 comprises 15 residues. The V segment lost 4 bases and the J segment 2 bases; nucleotides outside the gene matches: 7. CDR1 and CDR2 (germline): MNHNS, SASEGT. The CDR3 sequence: CASSVLGTAQETQYF. CDR3 DNA sequence: TGTGCCAGCAGTGTCCTCGGGACAGCTCAAGAGACCCAGTACTTC.

The chain has TRBV28 and TRBJ2-4, with TRBD2 as a possible D gene (5 bases). The V gene lost 6 bases and the J gene lost 10 bases, with 16 bases spanning the gap. Germline V CDR1 and CDR2: MDHEN, SYDVKM. This CDR3 has 13 amino acids. The CDR3 DNA sequence: TGTGCCAGCAGCGCCGGGAACCCGAAAATTCAGTACTTC. It yields the protein CASSAGNPKIQYF.

The V and J genes are TRBV15 and TRBJ2-1, with 10 positions matching TRBD2. The CDR3 consists of 14 residues. CDR1 is LNHNV and CDR2 is YYDKDF in the germline V gene (reference sequence). V shed 2 bases and J 12 bases; nucleotides not matched to a gene: 7. CDR3 in DNA: TGTGCCACCAGCAGAACCCCCTTAGCGGGGGGGCAGTTCTTC. Its protein product is CATSRTPLAGGQFF.

The chain combines TRBV9 with TRBJ2-4; possibly TRBD2 for D (5 bases). CDR1 SGDLS and CDR2 YYNGEE come from the germline V gene. This CDR3 has 19 residues. The V gene lost 4 bases and the J gene lost 0 bases, with 23 bases spanning the gap. Here the CDR3 DNA reads TGTGCCAGCAGCCTTGGTTGGGGTCGAGCGGAACTAGCCAAAAACATTCAGTACTTC. It is translated as CASSLGWGRAELAKNIQYF.